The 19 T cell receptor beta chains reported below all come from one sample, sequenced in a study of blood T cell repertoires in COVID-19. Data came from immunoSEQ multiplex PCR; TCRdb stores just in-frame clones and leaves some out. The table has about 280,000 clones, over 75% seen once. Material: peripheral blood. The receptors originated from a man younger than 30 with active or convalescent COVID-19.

CDR3 sequence reads: CASSLAKLAGATDTQYF. The DNA of the CDR3 is TGCGCCAGCAGCTTGGCCAAACTAGCGGGGGCAACAGATACGCAGTATTTT. J is TRBJ2-3 and V is TRBV5-1; the match to TRBD2 covers 11 bases. Germline V gene sequence: CDR1 SGHRS, CDR2 YFSETQ. This CDR3 is built from 17 residues. After removal of 0 bases from V and 3 bases from J, the junction contained 6 bases not matched to a gene. Full variable domain (remainder filled in from reference TRBV5-1 and TRBJ2-3): KAGVTQTPRYLIKTRGQQVTLSCSPISGHRSVSWYQQTPGQGLQFLFEYFSETQRNKGNFPGRFSGRQFSNSRSEMNVSTLELGDSALYLCASSLAKLAGATDTQYFGPGTRLTVL.

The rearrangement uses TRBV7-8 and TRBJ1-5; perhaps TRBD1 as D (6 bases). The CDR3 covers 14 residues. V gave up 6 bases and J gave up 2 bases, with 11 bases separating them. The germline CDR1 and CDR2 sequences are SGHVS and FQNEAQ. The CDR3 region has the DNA TGTGCCAGCAGGCCAGGGGATGGCAATCAGCCCCAGCATTTT. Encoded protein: CASRPGDGNQPQHF. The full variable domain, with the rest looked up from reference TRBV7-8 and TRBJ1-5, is GAGVSQSPRYKVAKRGQDVALRCDPISGHVSLFWYQQALGQGPEFLTYFQNEAQLDKSGLPSDRFFAERPEGSVSTLKIQRTQQEDSAVYLCASRPGDGNQPQHFGDGTRLSIL.

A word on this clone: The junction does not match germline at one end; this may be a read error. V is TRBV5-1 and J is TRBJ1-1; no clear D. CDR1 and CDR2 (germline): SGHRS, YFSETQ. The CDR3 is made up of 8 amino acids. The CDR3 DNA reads TGCGCCAGCAGCTACATGGTCTTT. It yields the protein CASSYMVF.

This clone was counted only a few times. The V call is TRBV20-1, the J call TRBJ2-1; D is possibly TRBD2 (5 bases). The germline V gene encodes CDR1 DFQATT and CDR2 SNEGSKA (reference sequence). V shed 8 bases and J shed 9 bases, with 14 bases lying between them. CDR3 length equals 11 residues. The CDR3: CSPRRDLEQFF. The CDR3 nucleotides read TGCAGTCCAAGACGGGATCTTGAGCAGTTCTTC.

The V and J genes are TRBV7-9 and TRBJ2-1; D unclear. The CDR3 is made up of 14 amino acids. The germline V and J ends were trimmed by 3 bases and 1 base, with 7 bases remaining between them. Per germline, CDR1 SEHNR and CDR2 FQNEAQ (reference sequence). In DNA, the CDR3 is TGTGCCAGCAGCTTCACTTCATCCTACAATGAGCAGTTCTTC. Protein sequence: CASSFTSSYNEQFF.

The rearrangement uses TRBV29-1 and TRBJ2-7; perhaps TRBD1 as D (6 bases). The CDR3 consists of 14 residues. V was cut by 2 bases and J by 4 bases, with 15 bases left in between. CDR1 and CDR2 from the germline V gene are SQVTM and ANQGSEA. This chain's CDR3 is CSVERAGVRYEQYF. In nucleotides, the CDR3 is TGCAGCGTTGAACGCGCAGGGGTAAGGTACGAGCAGTACTTC.

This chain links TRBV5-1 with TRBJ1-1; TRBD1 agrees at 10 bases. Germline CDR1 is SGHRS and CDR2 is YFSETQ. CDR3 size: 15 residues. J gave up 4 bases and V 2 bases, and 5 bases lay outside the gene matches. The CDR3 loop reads CASSFTGTGATEAFF. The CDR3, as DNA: TGCGCCAGCAGCTTTACCGGGACAGGGGCCACTGAAGCTTTCTTT. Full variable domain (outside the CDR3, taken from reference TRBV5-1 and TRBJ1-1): KAGVTQTPRYLIKTRGQQVTLSCSPISGHRSVSWYQQTPGQGLQFLFEYFSETQRNKGNFPGRFSGRQFSNSRSEMNVSTLELGDSALYLCASSFTGTGATEAFFGQGTRLTVV.

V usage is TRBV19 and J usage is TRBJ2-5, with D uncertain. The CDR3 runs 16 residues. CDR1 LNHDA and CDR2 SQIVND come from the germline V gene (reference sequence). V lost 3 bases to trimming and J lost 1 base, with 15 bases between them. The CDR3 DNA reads TGTGCCAGTAGTATTTCTCAGAGGTGGTCCCAAGAGACCCAGTACTTC. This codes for CASSISQRWSQETQYF.

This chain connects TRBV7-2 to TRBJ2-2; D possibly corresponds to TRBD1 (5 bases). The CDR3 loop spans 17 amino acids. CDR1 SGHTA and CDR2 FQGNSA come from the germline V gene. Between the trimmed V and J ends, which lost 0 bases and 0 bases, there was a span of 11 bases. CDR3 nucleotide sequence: TGTGCCAGCAGCTTAGCCAGGGCTTACACGAACACCGGGGAGCTGTTTTTT. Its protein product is CASSLARAYTNTGELFF.

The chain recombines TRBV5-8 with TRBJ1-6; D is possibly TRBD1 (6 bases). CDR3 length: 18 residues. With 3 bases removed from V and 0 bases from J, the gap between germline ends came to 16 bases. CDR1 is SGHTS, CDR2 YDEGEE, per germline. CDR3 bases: TGTGCCAGCAGCTACTATAACAGGGCACACTCCTATAATTCACCCCTCCACTTT. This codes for CASSYYNRAHSYNSPLHF.

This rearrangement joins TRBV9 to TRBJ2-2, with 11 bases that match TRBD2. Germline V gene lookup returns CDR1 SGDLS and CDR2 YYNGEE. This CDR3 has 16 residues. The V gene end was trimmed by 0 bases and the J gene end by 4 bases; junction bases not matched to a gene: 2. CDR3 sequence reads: CASSVASGGLTGELFF. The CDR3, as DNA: TGTGCCAGCAGCGTAGCTAGCGGGGGGCTCACCGGGGAGCTGTTTTTT.

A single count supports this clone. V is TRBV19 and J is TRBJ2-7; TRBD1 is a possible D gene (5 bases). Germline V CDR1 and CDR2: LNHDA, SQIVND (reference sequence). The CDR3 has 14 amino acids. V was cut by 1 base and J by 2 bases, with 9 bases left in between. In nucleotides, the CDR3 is TGTGCCAGTAGTATAGGACAGACCGCCTACGAGCAGTACTTC. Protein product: CASSIGQTAYEQYF. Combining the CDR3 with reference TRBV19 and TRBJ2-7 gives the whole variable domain DGGITQSPKYLFRKEGQNVTLSCEQNLNHDAMYWYRQDPGQGLRLIYYSQIVNDFQKGDIAEGYSVSREKKESFPLTVTSAQKNPTAFYLCASSIGQTAYEQYFGPGTRLTVT.

The CDR3 DNA reads TGTGCCAGCAGCCAGGAACAGAGCTCTGGAAACACCATATATTTT. It is translated as CASSQEQSSGNTIYF. This rearrangement joins TRBV3-1 (or the pseudogene TRBV3-2) to TRBJ1-3, with unresolved D. The V end lost 3 bases, the J end lost 0 bases, and 9 bases lay between the germline ends. CDR3 length: 15 amino acids. Germline CDR1 is LGHDT and CDR2 is YNNKEL (reference sequence).

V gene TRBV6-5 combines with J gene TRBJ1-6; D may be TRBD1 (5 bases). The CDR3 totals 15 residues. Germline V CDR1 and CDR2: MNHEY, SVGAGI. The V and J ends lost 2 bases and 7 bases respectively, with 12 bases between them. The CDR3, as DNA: TGTGCCAGCAGTTACGGGGGGGGGAGGAATTCACCCCTCCACTTT. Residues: CASSYGGGRNSPLHF.

CDR3: CASSQTRVQPQHF. CDR3 in DNA: TGTGCCAGCAGCCAAACCAGGGTACAGCCCCAGCATTTT. The V call is TRBV3-1 (or the pseudogene TRBV3-2), the J call TRBJ1-5, with a tentative D call TRBD1 (5 bases). This CDR3 spans 13 amino acids. Per germline, CDR1 LGHDT and CDR2 YNNKEL (reference sequence). Trimming took off 2 bases at V and 7 bases at J, with 9 bases between the two ends.

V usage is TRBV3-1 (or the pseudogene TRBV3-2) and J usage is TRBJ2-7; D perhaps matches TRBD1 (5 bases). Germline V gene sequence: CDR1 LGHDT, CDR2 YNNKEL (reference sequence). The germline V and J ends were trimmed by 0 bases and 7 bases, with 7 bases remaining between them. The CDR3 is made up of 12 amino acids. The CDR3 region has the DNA TGTGCCAGCAGCCAAGAAGACAGAGAGCAGTACTTC. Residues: CASSQEDREQYF.

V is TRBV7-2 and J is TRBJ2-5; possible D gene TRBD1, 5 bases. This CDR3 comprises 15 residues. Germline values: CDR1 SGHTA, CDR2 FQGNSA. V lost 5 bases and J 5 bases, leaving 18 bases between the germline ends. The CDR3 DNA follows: TGTGCCAGCAGCCCTCAGGGCCAGGGCCGGGAGACCCAGTACTTC. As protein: CASSPQGQGRETQYF.

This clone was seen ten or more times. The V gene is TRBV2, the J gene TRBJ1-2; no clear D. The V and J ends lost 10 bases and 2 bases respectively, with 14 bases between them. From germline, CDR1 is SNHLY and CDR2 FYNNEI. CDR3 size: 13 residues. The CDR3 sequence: CATADGENYGYTF. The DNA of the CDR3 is TGTGCCACAGCCGACGGAGAGAACTATGGCTACACCTTC.

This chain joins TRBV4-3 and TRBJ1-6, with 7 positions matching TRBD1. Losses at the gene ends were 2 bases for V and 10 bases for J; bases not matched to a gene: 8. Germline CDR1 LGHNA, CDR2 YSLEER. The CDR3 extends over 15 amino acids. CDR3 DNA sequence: TGCGCCAGCAGCCAATATACAGGGGAGCCGTCACCCCTCCACTTT. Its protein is CASSQYTGEPSPLHF.